The 3 T cell receptor beta chains below all came from one sample that was sequenced in a study of T cell repertoires in cytomegalovirus infection. Via MiXCR, TCRdb re-called the reads, giving one row per CDR3 protein. The sample has around 360,000 distinct CDR3 sequences; roughly 34% are singletons. Their recognized antigens are unknown. This specimen was cultured PBMCs, taken from culture after CMV antigen stimulation. These receptors were collected from a human donor in good health (CMV status not recorded). Some clones in this sample may be carry-over from other donors' samples.

This sequence joins TRBV7-8 and TRBJ1-4, with a possible D match to TRBD1 (6 bases). CDR1 is SGHVS, CDR2 FQNEAQ, per germline. The CDR3 has 15 amino acids. Trimming took off 3 bases at V and 4 bases at J, with 12 bases between the two ends. In DNA, the CDR3 is TGTGCCAGCAGCTTGAGGACAGTGGATAATGAAAAACTGTTTTTT. Translating gives CASSLRTVDNEKLFF. The complete variable domain, with remaining parts taken from reference TRBV7-8 and TRBJ1-4, reads GAGVSQSPRYKVAKRGQDVALRCDPISGHVSLFWYQQALGQGPEFLTYFQNEAQLDKSGLPSDRFFAERPEGSVSTLKIQRTQQEDSAVYLCASSLRTVDNEKLFFGSGTQLSVL.

With regard to this clonotype: Since a much larger clone is just one base distant, this may be a read error. V gene TRBV7-2 combines with J gene TRBJ2-3, with 14 bases lining up with TRBD2. CDR3 length: 17 amino acids. The germline V gene encodes CDR1 SGHTA and CDR2 FQGNSA. The CDR3 DNA reads TGTGCCAGCACCCCCTTGACTAGCGGGAGGGGAGCAGATATGCAGTATTTT. Translation gives CASTPLTSGRGADMQYF.

This clonotype was found a few times. The rearrangement uses TRBV7-9 and TRBJ1-4; tentatively, D is TRBD1 (6 bases). V was clipped by 4 bases and J by 5 bases, with 11 bases between them. CDR1 and CDR2 from the germline V gene are SEHNR and FQNEAQ (reference sequence). This CDR3 spans 14 amino acids. CDR3: CASSWGHLNEKLFF. The CDR3 coding sequence is TGTGCCAGCAGCTGGGGACATCTGAATGAAAAACTGTTTTTT.